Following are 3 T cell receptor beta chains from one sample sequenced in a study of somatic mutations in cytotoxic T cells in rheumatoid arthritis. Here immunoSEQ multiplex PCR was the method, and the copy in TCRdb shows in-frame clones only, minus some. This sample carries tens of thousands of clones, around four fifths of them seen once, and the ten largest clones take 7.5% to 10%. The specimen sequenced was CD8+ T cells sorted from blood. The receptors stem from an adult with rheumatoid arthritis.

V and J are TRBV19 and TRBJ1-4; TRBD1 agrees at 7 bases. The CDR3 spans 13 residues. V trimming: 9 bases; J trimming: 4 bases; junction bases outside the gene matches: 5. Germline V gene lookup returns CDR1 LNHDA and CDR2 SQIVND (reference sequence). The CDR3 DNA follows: TGTGCCAGCATGGGACAGCTTAATGAAAAACTGTTTTTT. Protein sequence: CASMGQLNEKLFF.

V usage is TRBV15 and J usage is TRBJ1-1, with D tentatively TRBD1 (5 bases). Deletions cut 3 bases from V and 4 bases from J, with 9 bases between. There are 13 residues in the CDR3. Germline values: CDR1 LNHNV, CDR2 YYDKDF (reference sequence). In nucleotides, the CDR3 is TGTGCCACCAGCAGCGAGGGGAGCACTGAAGCTTTCTTT. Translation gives CATSSEGSTEAFF.

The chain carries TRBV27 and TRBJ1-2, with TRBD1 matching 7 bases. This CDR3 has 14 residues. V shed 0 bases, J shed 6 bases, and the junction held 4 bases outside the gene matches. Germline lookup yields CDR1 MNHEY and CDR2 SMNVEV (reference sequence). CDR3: CASSLSAGGHGYTF. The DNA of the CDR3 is TGTGCCAGCAGTTTATCAGCAGGGGGACATGGCTACACCTTC.